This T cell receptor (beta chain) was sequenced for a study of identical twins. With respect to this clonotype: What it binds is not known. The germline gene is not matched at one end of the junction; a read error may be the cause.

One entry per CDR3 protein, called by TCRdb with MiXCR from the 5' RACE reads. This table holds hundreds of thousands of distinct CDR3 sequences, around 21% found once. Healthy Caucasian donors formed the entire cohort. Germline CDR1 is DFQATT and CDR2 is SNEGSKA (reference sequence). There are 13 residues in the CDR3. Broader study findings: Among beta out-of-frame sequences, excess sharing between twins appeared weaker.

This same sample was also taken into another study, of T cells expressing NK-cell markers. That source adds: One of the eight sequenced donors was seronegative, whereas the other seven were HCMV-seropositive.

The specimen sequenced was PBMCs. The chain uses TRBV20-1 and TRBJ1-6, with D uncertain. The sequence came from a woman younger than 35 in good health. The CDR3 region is CSGRVAENSPLHF. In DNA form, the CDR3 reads TGCAGTGGTAGAGTGGCGGAGAATTCACCCCTCCACTTT.